This T cell receptor beta chain was sequenced in a study of blood T cell repertoires in COVID-19. Overall study context: Italy, Spain and the United States were the sources of the convalescent and acute COVID-19 samples.

TCRdb keeps only in-frame clones here, not all; method: immunoSEQ multiplex PCR. The data contain 250,000 to 300,000 clones, approximately 91% of them singletons. This clone appeared once. The source material was peripheral blood. This clonotype originated in a woman aged 55-75 years with acute or convalescent COVID-19.

This chain's CDR3 is CASSPWTGWTSGDSYEQYF. CDR3 DNA sequence: TGTGCCAGCAGCCCATGGACAGGGTGGACTAGCGGGGACTCCTACGAGCAGTACTTC. This chain connects TRBV7-2 to TRBJ2-7; 12 bases line up with TRBD2. Unmatched junction bases numbered 14, after V lost 5 bases and J lost 0 bases. The CDR3 sequence is 19 residues long. Germline loops: CDR1 SGHTA, CDR2 FQGNSA.